This T cell receptor beta chain came from a study of blood T cells in healthy people across ages. Study context: With template switching, about one barcoded beta molecule was captured per two T cells.

The use of a sample-barcoded 5' primer and a J-beta primer mix characterized a second PCR of about 7 to 12 cycles. TCRdb passed the 5' RACE reads through MiXCR, listing each CDR3 protein once. This sample has about 580,000 distinct CDR3 sequences, with around half found just once. CDR3 length: 14 residues. CDR1 is SGHTA and CDR2 is FQGNSA in the germline V gene. Trimming took 3 bases from V and 5 from J, leaving 11 bases between them. The chain joins TRBV7-2 to TRBJ1-5, with D maybe TRBD1 (6 bases). The TCR originated in a man older than 75 in good health. The specimen sequenced was blood. CDR3 in amino acids: CASSFGQRDQPQHF. DNA for the CDR3: TGTGCCAGCAGCTTCGGACAGAGAGATCAGCCCCAGCATTTT.